This T cell receptor beta chain was captured in a study of blood T cell repertoires in COVID-19. Study context: T cells, B-cell-depleted T cells, or PBMCs supplied cDNA or gDNA.

J gave up 7 bases and V 4 bases, and 3 bases lay outside the gene matches. The CDR3 is 13 amino acids. Germline V gives CDR1 GTSNPN, CDR2 SVGIG (reference sequence). TCRdb's table, derived via immunoSEQ multiplex PCR, lists solely in-frame clones and lacks some. Of around 210,000 clones listed, roughly 90% are singletons. The V gene is TRBV30, the J gene TRBJ1-4, with TRBD1 identical over 10 bases. The specimen was PBMCs or T cells enriched from blood (not recorded which). The sequence was obtained from a woman between 18 and 29 years old who had recovered from COVID-19. The CDR3 is CAWMTGGVEKLFF. As DNA, the CDR3 is TGTGCCTGGATGACAGGGGGCGTTGAAAAACTGTTTTTT.